Listed here are 20 T cell receptor beta chains from one sample, sequenced in a study of neoadjuvant anti-PD-1 for oral cavity cancer. The repertoire was sequenced with immunoSEQ multiplex PCR; TCRdb's copy has only in-frame clones and lacks some. The sample holds 30,000 to 35,000 clones, around 87% seen once. Material: PBMCs, obtained before nivolumab (anti-PD-1) treatment. These receptors originate from a person aged 35-79 years with oral cavity squamous cell carcinoma.

The count of this clone is one. The J gene is TRBJ2-7, the V gene TRBV4-1; 7 bases align to TRBD2. Trimming cost V 2 bases and J 1 base; bases outside gene matches: 8. Germline values: CDR1 MGHRA, CDR2 YSYEKL. The CDR3 is 16 residues long. The CDR3 loop is CASSQSRTSRSYEQYF. CDR3 DNA: TGCGCCAGCAGCCAATCCCGGACTAGTCGGTCCTACGAGCAGTACTTC.

V usage is TRBV15 and J usage is TRBJ1-4; 7 nucleotides agree with TRBD1. Germline lookup yields CDR1 LNHNV and CDR2 YYDKDF (reference sequence). With V trimmed by 1 base and J by 7 bases, 12 bases remained unmatched. The CDR3 has 17 amino acids. CDR3 bases: TGTGCCACCAGCAGAGGATCCCGGGGGCAGGGGGGTGAAAAACTGTTTTTT. It specifies CATSRGSRGQGGEKLFF.

DNA for the CDR3: TGTGCCAGCAGCGACCGGGACAGGAGTCACAATCAGCCCCAGCATTTT. It translates to CASSDRDRSHNQPQHF. This chain links TRBV21-1 with TRBJ1-5; the table's D call TRBD1 went unverified against the DNA. TRBV21-1 is a listed pseudogene. The CDR3 covers 16 residues.

The chain has TRBV7-9 and TRBJ2-2; D gene uncertain. Germline V CDR1 and CDR2: SEHNR, FQNEAQ (reference sequence). V dropped 1 base and J dropped 1 base, with 7 bases sitting between them. This CDR3 contains 15 residues. This CDR3 is CASSLEVLNTGELFF. The CDR3 DNA follows: TGTGCCAGCAGCTTAGAGGTCTTGAACACCGGGGAGCTGTTTTTT.

The chain uses TRBV4-1 and TRBJ1-2; perhaps TRBD1 as D (5 bases). The CDR3 totals 11 residues. Trimming cost V 2 bases and J 11 bases, with 9 bases left between them. Looked up from germline, CDR1 is MGHRA and CDR2 is YSYEKL. The CDR3 DNA reads TGCGCCAGCAGCCAACAGGGCGAATACACCTTC. Protein sequence: CASSQQGEYTF.

This chain uses TRBV5-4 with TRBJ1-4; TRBD1 matches at 7 bases. The germline V gene encodes CDR1 SGHNT and CDR2 YYREEE (reference sequence). The CDR3 runs 15 residues. The V gene end was trimmed by 0 bases and the J gene end by 5 bases; junction bases not matched to a gene: 4. CDR3 sequence (DNA): TGTGCCAGCAGCTTGGCCGGACAGGTGAATGAAAAACTGTTTTTT. This encodes CASSLAGQVNEKLFF. Drawing the rest from reference TRBV5-4 and TRBJ1-4, the complete variable domain is ETGVTQSPTHLIKTRGQQVTLRCSSQSGHNTVSWYQQALGQGPQFIFQYYREEENGRGNFPPRFSGLQFPNYSSELNVNALELDDSALYLCASSLAGQVNEKLFFGSGTQLSVL.

The chain employs TRBV5-4 and TRBJ2-2; 8 nucleotides agree with TRBD1. V gave up 5 bases and J gave up 7 bases; unmatched junction bases: 10. CDR3 length: 15 residues. Germline V gives CDR1 SGHNT, CDR2 YYREEE (reference sequence). CDR3 region: CASRSGGAGFGELFF. In nucleotides, the CDR3 is TGTGCCAGCAGGTCAGGGGGCGCGGGTTTCGGGGAGCTGTTTTTT.

CDR3 protein: CASSRDRGEGDTQYF. For the CDR3, the DNA is TGCGCCAGCAGCCGGGACAGGGGGGAAGGAGATACGCAGTATTTT. V gene TRBV5-1 combines with J gene TRBJ2-3; TRBD1 matches at 11 bases. The CDR3 length is 15 residues. Per germline, CDR1 SGHRS and CDR2 YFSETQ. Trimming at V came to 4 bases and at J to 5 bases, leaving 6 bases not matched to a gene.

There are a few counts of this clone. V usage is TRBV5-1 and J usage is TRBJ2-1, with 8 bases aligning to TRBD2. The CDR3 is 11 amino acids. Germline CDR1 SGHRS, CDR2 YFSETQ. Trimming took 5 bases from V and 8 from J; bases not matched to a gene: 0. In nucleotides, the CDR3 is TGCGCCAGCAGAGCGGGGGATGAGCAGTTCTTC. Its translation: CASRAGDEQFF.

V gene TRBV7-3 combines with J gene TRBJ1-2; a possible D gene is TRBD1 (6 bases). Between the trimmed V and J ends, which lost 5 bases and 4 bases, there was a span of 11 bases. The CDR3 consists of 13 residues. Germline V lookup: CDR1 SGHTA, CDR2 FQGTGA. In DNA form, the CDR3 reads TGTGCCAGCAGCGAAGGGGGGTCCTATGGCTACACCTTC. Its protein product is CASSEGGSYGYTF.

The chain joins TRBV6-4 to TRBJ1-2; D perhaps matches TRBD1 (5 bases). The V and J ends lost 4 bases and 7 bases respectively, with 19 bases between them. Germline values: CDR1 MRHNA, CDR2 SNTAGT. CDR3 length: 15 residues. This CDR3 reads CASSVTVGEIGGYTF. CDR3 coding DNA: TGTGCCAGCAGTGTGACAGTGGGGGAAATCGGTGGCTACACCTTC.

This chain joins TRBV7-9 and TRBJ1-1; D might be TRBD1 (6 bases). The CDR3 runs 13 residues. Germline CDR1 SEHNR, CDR2 FQNEAQ (reference sequence). V lost 7 bases to trimming and J lost 4 bases, with 13 bases between them. The CDR3 loop is CASIKTGTTEAFF. Written as DNA, the CDR3 is TGTGCCAGCATAAAAACAGGGACCACTGAAGCTTTCTTT.

V and J are TRBV7-8 and TRBJ1-5; D gene ambiguous. Germline V gives CDR1 SGHVS, CDR2 FQNEAQ. CDR3 size: 14 residues. Trimming removed 5 bases at V and 2 bases at J, with 10 bases between. In DNA, the CDR3 is TGTGCCAGCAGCCCTAGTTCGGGCAATCAGCCCCAGCATTTT. Translation: CASSPSSGNQPQHF.

The genes are TRBV19 and TRBJ2-3; D gene unclear. The CDR3 spans 13 residues. V was shortened by 6 bases and J by 3 bases, with 10 bases between the two germline ends. Germline CDR1 is LNHDA and CDR2 is SQIVND (reference sequence). CDR3 coding DNA: TGTGCCAGTAGCGGTAGGGTTACAGATACGCAGTATTTT. Translated: CASSGRVTDTQYF.

CDR3 loop: CASSFSGGRTSSGANVLTF. The DNA for the CDR3 is TGTGCCAGCAGCTTCTCGGGGGGAAGGACCTCCTCTGGGGCCAACGTCCTGACTTTC. The chain combines TRBV11-3 with TRBJ2-6; TRBD2 matches at 7 bases. The CDR3 is 19 residues long. V was clipped by 3 bases and J by 0 bases; unmatched bases: 11. CDR1 and CDR2 from the germline V gene are SGHNT and YENEEA.

The chain is built from TRBV5-6 and TRBJ1-3, with 7 bases matching TRBD1. Germline lookup yields CDR1 SGHDT and CDR2 YYEEEE. J gave up 3 bases and V 4 bases, and 4 bases lay outside the gene matches. The CDR3 sequence is 14 residues long. CDR3 DNA sequence: TGTGCCAGCAGCCGGGGACAGCTTGGAAACACCATATATTTT. It encodes CASSRGQLGNTIYF.

The J gene is TRBJ2-2, the V gene TRBV2; D gene unclear. With 2 bases removed from V and 1 base from J, the gap between germline ends came to 8 bases. Germline V gene sequence: CDR1 SNHLY, CDR2 FYNNEI. CDR3 length equals 15 residues. DNA of the CDR3: TGTGCCAGCAGTGAATGGGCCCAGAACACCGGGGAGCTGTTTTTT. This sequence encodes CASSEWAQNTGELFF.

V is TRBV7-8 and J is TRBJ1-1; maybe TRBD1 (6 bases). CDR3 length equals 15 residues. Germline assignment: CDR1 SGHVS and CDR2 FQNEAQ. V lost 8 bases and J 0 bases, leaving 16 bases between the germline ends. The CDR3 nucleotides are TGTGCCAGCCTTGATGGGGGCGGACTGAACACTGAAGCTTTCTTT. This gives the protein CASLDGGGLNTEAFF.

V usage is TRBV6-5 and J usage is TRBJ2-1, with D possibly TRBD2 on 6 matching bases. The CDR3 totals 15 residues. Germline values: CDR1 MNHEY, CDR2 SVGAGI. Trimming removed 2 bases from V and 7 bases from J, with 15 bases in between. This chain's CDR3 is CASSYVAGPRNEQFF. CDR3 sequence (DNA): TGTGCCAGCAGTTACGTGGCGGGACCGAGAAATGAGCAGTTCTTC.

This chain joins TRBV15 and TRBJ1-1; the match to TRBD1 covers 7 bases. This CDR3 is 15 amino acids long. V dropped 5 bases and J dropped 4; count of bases not matched to a gene: 10. The germline gives CDR1 LNHNV, CDR2 YYDKDF (reference sequence). The CDR3 loop reads CATSRPGGRGTEAFF. The CDR3 DNA reads TGTGCCACCAGCCGGCCAGGGGGTAGGGGCACTGAAGCTTTCTTT.